A selection of T cell receptor beta chains follows, all from one sample in a study of shared clonotypes between healthy human individuals. Here immunoSEQ multiplex PCR was the method, and the copy in TCRdb shows in-frame clones only, minus some. The sample includes millions of clones, about 95% of them seen just once. Sequenced material: naive CD8+ T cells sorted from blood. These receptors were taken from a man aged 18 to 30 in good health. Both conserved end residues are trimmed from each CDR3.

V: TRBV7-9
J: TRBJ2-1
CDR3: ASSSNLDYNEQF

V: TRBV7-9
J: TRBJ1-1
CDR3: ASSFLIGGPGNTEAF

V: TRBV4-3
J: TRBJ2-1
CDR3: ASSQEGPGNEQF

V: TRBV25-1
J: TRBJ2-7
CDR3: ASSRPTPTTYEQY

V: TRBV5-5
J: TRBJ2-2
CDR3: ASSLGLAGGIANTGELF

V: TRBV30
J: TRBJ2-5
CDR3: AWSVHTGTGQY

V: TRBV7-3
J: TRBJ2-1
CDR3: ASSIGTGSYNEQF

V: TRBV7-9
J: TRBJ2-2
CDR3: ASSPPEAATGELF

V: TRBV29-1
J: TRBJ2-1
CDR3: SGIGQTSSYNEQF

V: TRBV28
J: TRBJ1-3
CDR3: ASSTEGSGNTIY

V: TRBV6-5
J: TRBJ2-5
CDR3: ASSYLTGAWETQY

V: TRBV27
J: TRBJ1-2
CDR3: ASSLIGTNYGYT

V: TRBV6-1
J: TRBJ1-2
CDR3: ASSEVGYT

V: TRBV29-1
J: TRBJ1-1
CDR3: SVEGQLERNTEAF

V: TRBV11-2
J: TRBJ2-7
CDR3: ASSPGPYYEQY

V: TRBV5-6
J: TRBJ2-2
CDR3: ASSLGLAGGPSGELF

V: TRBV15
J: TRBJ2-3
CDR3: ATSSPAGLKVDTQY

V: TRBV4-3
J: TRBJ1-2
CDR3: ASSPGTSHSSSLGYT

V: TRBV11-2
J: TRBJ2-1
CDR3: ASRGATGHNEQF

V: TRBV6-5
J: TRBJ1-5
CDR3: ASSRTGEYNQPQH

V: TRBV15
J: TRBJ2-7
CDR3: ATSDSLTGFYEQY

V: TRBV7-8
J: TRBJ2-2
CDR3: ASSPGTGDTGELF

V: TRBV7-9
J: TRBJ1-1
CDR3: ASSSGTGTEAF

V: TRBV5-8
J: TRBJ2-2
CDR3: ASSFGFNTGELF

V: TRBV7-9
J: TRBJ2-7
CDR3: ASSSTKGDRGTYEQY

V: TRBV14
J: TRBJ2-7
CDR3: ASSRYRDMDPIG

V: TRBV4-3
J: TRBJ2-7
CDR3: ASSPSVGGPQYEQY

V: TRBV5-8
J: TRBJ1-2
CDR3: ASSLVRQYYGYT

V: TRBV28
J: TRBJ1-5
CDR3: ASRGDQAPNQPQH

V: TRBV4-3
J: TRBJ1-1
CDR3: ASSQVRNTEAF

V: TRBV25-1
J: TRBJ2-5
CDR3: ASSEGWWDREQETQY

V: TRBV11-2
J: TRBJ2-7
CDR3: ASSLGPGTGIAEQY

V: TRBV11-2
J: TRBJ2-5
CDR3: ASSVGPSQETQY

V: TRBV2
J: TRBJ2-5
CDR3: ASSEAAGQWETQY

V: TRBV6-1
J: TRBJ1-2
CDR3: ASSEAGAYYGYT

V: TRBV7-6
J: TRBJ2-1
CDR3: ASSDTLAYNEQF

V: TRBV4-3
J: TRBJ2-1
CDR3: ASSQDPAGGYNEQF

V: TRBV10-2
J: TRBJ2-7
CDR3: ATQASVSPYEQY

V: TRBV13
J: TRBJ2-3
CDR3: ASSYASGGRTDTQY

V: TRBV4-3
J: TRBJ2-7
CDR3: ASSQDGTPDYEQY

V: TRBV11-2
J: TRBJ2-7
CDR3: ASSFETESSYEQY

V: TRBV7-9
J: TRBJ2-7
CDR3: ASSGALQGRVDEQY

V: TRBV7-2
J: TRBJ1-5
CDR3: ASSLALTGAANQPQH

V: TRBV27
J: TRBJ1-5
CDR3: ASSLSGLNQPQH

V: TRBV19
J: TRBJ2-2
CDR3: ASSPLPSPNTGELF

V: TRBV21-1
J: TRBJ1-5
CDR3: ASSNPPGDSNQPQH

V: TRBV7-8
J: TRBJ2-1
CDR3: ASSLGMGVDEQF

V: TRBV5-4
J: TRBJ1-2
CDR3: ASSFQGGSLGYT

V: TRBV27
J: TRBJ2-2
CDR3: ASSPRENTGELF

V: TRBV7-2
J: TRBJ1-3
CDR3: ASSHEGSGNTIY

V: TRBV2
J: TRBJ2-2
CDR3: ASRPSGGANTGELF

V: TRBV28
J: TRBJ1-1
CDR3: ASSPDGDEAF

V: TRBV29-1
J: TRBJ1-2
CDR3: SVEGQGSGYGYT

V: TRBV28
J: TRBJ2-5
CDR3: ASKRLEGETQY

V: TRBV9
J: TRBJ1-1
CDR3: ASSVGGAVTEAF

V: TRBV28
J: TRBJ1-5
CDR3: ASSRTGNGNQPQH

V: TRBV28
J: TRBJ1-1
CDR3: ASRGTDNTEAF

V: TRBV5-5
J: TRBJ1-4
CDR3: ASSAWEGEKLF

V: TRBV11-2
J: TRBJ2-5
CDR3: ASSPQGLLYQETQY

V: TRBV2
J: TRBJ2-4
CDR3: ASSPIDSGQMSYIQY